This T cell receptor (beta chain) was identified during a study of T cell changes during pregnancy in multiple sclerosis. The CDR3 is 18 residues long. Germline V gene data show CDR1 as LGHNA and CDR2 as YNFKEQ. V dropped 5 bases and J dropped 1; count of bases not matched to a gene: 10. TCRdb's table, derived via immunoSEQ multiplex PCR, lists solely in-frame clones and lacks some. Of around 31,000 clones listed, around 88% are singletons. Sequences were derived from CD4+ T cells from peripheral blood mononuclear cells, sampled in the first trimester of pregnancy. This sequence joins TRBV4-2 and TRBJ2-5; 13 nucleotides line up with TRBD2. This TCR derives from a female donor in good health, enrolled as a control in a pregnancy study. CDR3 sequence (DNA): TGTGCCAGCAGCACGTTAACCGGGACTAGCGGGATCCAAGAGACCCAGTACTTC. Protein product: CASSTLTGTSGIQETQYF.